This T cell receptor beta chain was obtained from a study of response to subunit inactivated influenza vaccine. TCRdb redid the calling of the RT-PCR reads with MiXCR, one entry per CDR3 protein. The table has more than 450,000 distinct CDR3 sequences, 7.6% seen once; the top ten hold 10% to 15%. Study-wide points: Few additional T cells are recruited per seasonal influenza vaccination, authors suggested.

As concerns this clonotype: Its antigen is undetermined.

The sequence was obtained from a man between 50 and 75 years old who received an inactivated influenza vaccine. The sequenced sample was PBMCs from blood, obtained around 25 months after vaccination.

CDR3 region: CASSQAAGQWAKAFF. In DNA, the CDR3 is TGCGCCAGCAGCCAAGCTGCAGGGCAGTGGGCTAAAGCTTTCTTT. The chain carries TRBV4-3 and TRBJ1-1, with D tentatively TRBD1 (5 bases). Germline CDR1 is LGHNA and CDR2 is YSLEER. This CDR3 contains 15 residues. V dropped 1 base and J dropped 9 bases, with 18 bases sitting between them.